The clone carrying this T cell receptor beta chain has only a few counts. Its antigen is as yet unknown. The listed genes are named as in mouse. The CDR3 end lies 1 residue beyond the end of the read and is filled in from the germline J gene. Measured with immunoSEQ multiplex PCR; TCRdb has only the in-frame clones, and not every one. Here the sample spans about 7,100 clones, about 63% being singletons. The data derive from a study of tissue T cells after allogeneic stem cell transplantation. Points from the study as a whole: The study did not identify alloreactive or antigen-specific tissue TCRs, and some clones might be persisting host cells. Sampling depth was limited, and the cohort was small and clinically varied.

With 1 base removed from V and 0 bases from J, the gap between germline ends came to 7 bases. This CDR3 contains 15 residues. CDR1 LGHNA and CDR2 YSYQKL come from the germline V gene. The V gene is TRBV2, the J gene TRBJ2-1; D is unresolved. Material: blood. The source is a female BALB/c mouse in good health. Strain haplotype at MHC: H2-d. The part of the CDR3 DNA that was read is TGTGCCAGCAGCCAAGCGACTTTTAACTATGCTGAGCAGTTC. Translating it yields CASSQATFNYAEQF. The complete CDR3 reads CASSQATFNYAEQFF.